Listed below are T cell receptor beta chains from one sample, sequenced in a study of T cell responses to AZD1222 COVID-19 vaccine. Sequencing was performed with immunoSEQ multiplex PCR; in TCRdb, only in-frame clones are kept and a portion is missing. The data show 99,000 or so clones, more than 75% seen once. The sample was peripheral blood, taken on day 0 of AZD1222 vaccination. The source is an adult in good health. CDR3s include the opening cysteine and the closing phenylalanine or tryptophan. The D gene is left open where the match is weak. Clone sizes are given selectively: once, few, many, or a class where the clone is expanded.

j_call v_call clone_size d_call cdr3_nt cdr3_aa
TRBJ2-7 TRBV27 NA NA TGTGCCAGCAACGTAAAACCAACAGGGATACACGAGCAGTACTTC CASNVKPTGIHEQYF
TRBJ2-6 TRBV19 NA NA TGTGCCAGTAGTATATCCGTCTCTGGGGCCAACGTCCTGACTTTC CASSISVSGANVLTF
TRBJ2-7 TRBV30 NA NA TGTGCCTGGAGTGCGTTATTCTTCAGGGAATCGGGGGAGCAGTACTTC CAWSALFFRESGEQYF
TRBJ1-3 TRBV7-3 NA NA TGTGCCAGCAGCCCCGCGGGAGATGGAAACACCATATATTTT CASSPAGDGNTIYF
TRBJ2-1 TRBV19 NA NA TGTGCCAGTAGCCAACCTTACAATGAGCAGTTCTTC CASSQPYNEQFF
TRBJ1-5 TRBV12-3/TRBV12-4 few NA TGTGCCAGCAGTTTCCGGGAGAATCAGCCCCAGCATTTT CASSFRENQPQHF
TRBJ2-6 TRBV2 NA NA TGTGCCAGCAGCAGGACGAGTGGGGCCAACGTCCTGACTTTC CASSRTSGANVLTF
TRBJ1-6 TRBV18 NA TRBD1 TGTGCCAGCTCCCTAATGGGACAGGGTAAATCACCCCTCCACTTT CASSLMGQGKSPLHF
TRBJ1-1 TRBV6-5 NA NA TGTGCCTGCAAGGGACAACTGAACACTGAAGCTTTCTTT CACKGQLNTEAFF
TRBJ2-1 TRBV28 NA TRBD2 TGTGCCAGCAGTTTCCGGACTAGCAGCCTCGGGCAGTTCTTC CASSFRTSSLGQFF
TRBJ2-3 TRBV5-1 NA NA TGCGCCAGCAGTATTAACCCAGGCACAGATACGCAGTATTTT CASSINPGTDTQYF
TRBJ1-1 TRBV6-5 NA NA TGTGCCAGCAATTCCTGGGAGGGGAGGACTGAAGCTTTCTTT CASNSWEGRTEAFF
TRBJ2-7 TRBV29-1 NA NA TGCAGCGTTGCTGAACCTCGGGGTGAGCAGTACTTC CSVAEPRGEQYF
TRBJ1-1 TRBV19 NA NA TGTGCCAGTAGGCCCCGGGGTGAACGGGACGAGGACACTGAAGCTTTCTTT CASRPRGERDEDTEAFF
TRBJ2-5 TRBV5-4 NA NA TGTGCCAGCAGCTTGGAAGAGACCCAGTACTTC CASSLEETQYF
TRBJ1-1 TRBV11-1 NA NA TGTGCCAGCAGCTTGATGGCAGGTAACACTGAAGCTTTCTTT CASSLMAGNTEAFF
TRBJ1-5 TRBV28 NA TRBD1 TGTGCCAGCAGTTTTTACAGGGGGGATCAGCCCCAGCATTTT CASSFYRGDQPQHF
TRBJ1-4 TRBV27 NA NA TGTGCCAGCACCCTTTTCGGGAATGGCCAGACAGGAAAACTGTTTTTT CASTLFGNGQTGKLFF
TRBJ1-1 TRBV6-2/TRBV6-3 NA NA TGTGCCAGCAGTTACTCTAGACCCGGGGACACTGAAGCTTTCTTT CASSYSRPGDTEAFF
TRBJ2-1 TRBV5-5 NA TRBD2 TGTGCCAGCAGCTTGGCCCCCAGCGGGATGGGGTTCTTC CASSLAPSGMGFF
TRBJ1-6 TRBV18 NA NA TGTGCCAGCTCACCAGGCAGTAGATCACCCCTCCACTTT CASSPGSRSPLHF
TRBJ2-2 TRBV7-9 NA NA TGTGCCAGCAGCCCGGGACGCACGAACACCGGGGAGCTGTTTTTT CASSPGRTNTGELFF
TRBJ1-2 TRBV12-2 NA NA TGTGCAAGTCGTCCACAGGGACCTAACTATGGCTACACCTTC CASRPQGPNYGYTF
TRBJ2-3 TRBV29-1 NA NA TGCAGCGTTGAATGGTTGGGTCCAAGCACAGATACGCAGTATTTT CSVEWLGPSTDTQYF
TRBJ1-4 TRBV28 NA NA TGTGCCAGCAGTTTAGTGGGACGGCGTCAGCGAACAACTAATGAAAAACTGTTTTTT CASSLVGRRQRTTNEKLFF
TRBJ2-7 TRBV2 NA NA TGTGCCAGCAGTGCCCACAGGGTAAGCCCCCCTGGGCAGTACTTC CASSAHRVSPPGQYF
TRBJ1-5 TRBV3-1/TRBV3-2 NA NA TGTGCCAGCAGCCAAGGAGCCTACAGAGTCCAGCATTTT CASSQGAYRVQHF
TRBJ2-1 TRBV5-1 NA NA TGCGCCAGCAGCTTCGATCGGCCCAATGAGCAGTTCTTC CASSFDRPNEQFF
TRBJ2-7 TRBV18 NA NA TGTGCCAGCTCACCTTCACTGGGGGAGCAGTACTTC CASSPSLGEQYF
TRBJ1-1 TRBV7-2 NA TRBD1 TGTGCCAGCAGGGGGACAGTTGAAGCTTTCTTT CASRGTVEAFF
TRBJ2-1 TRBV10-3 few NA TGTGCCATCAGTGACAGCGGTAATGAGCAGTTCTTC CAISDSGNEQFF
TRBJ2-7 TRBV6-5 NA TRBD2 TGTGCCAGCAGTTACTCCGGGACTATGCGGACCTACGAGCAGTACTTC CASSYSGTMRTYEQYF
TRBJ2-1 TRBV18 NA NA TGTGCCAGCTCACCACAAGGAAATGAGCAGTTCTTC CASSPQGNEQFF
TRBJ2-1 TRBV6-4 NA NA TGTGCCAGCAGTGAGGAACCCTACAATGAGCAGTTCTTC CASSEEPYNEQFF
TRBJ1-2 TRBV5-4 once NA TGTGCCAGCAGCGCCCCGACGGCTGGCCCTTGGGAAGGCTACACCTTC CASSAPTAGPWEGYTF
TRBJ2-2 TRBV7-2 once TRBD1 TGTGCCAGCAGCTACCAGGGGGTAGCGCTGAACACCGGGGAGCTGTTTTTT CASSYQGVALNTGELFF
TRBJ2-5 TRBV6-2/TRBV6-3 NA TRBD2 TGTGCCAGCAGTTTAACACTAGCGCCCCAAGAGACCCAGTACTTC CASSLTLAPQETQYF
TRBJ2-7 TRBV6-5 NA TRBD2 TGTGCCAGCAGAGCCGCAGCGGGAGGCCCCTACGAGCAGTACTTC CASRAAAGGPYEQYF
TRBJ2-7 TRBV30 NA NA TGTGCCTGGAGTGTGAGCAGGGGACCCTACGAGCAGTACTTC CAWSVSRGPYEQYF
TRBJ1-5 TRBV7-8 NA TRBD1 TGTGCCAGCAGCCCGGGACAGAATCAGCCCCAGCATTTT CASSPGQNQPQHF
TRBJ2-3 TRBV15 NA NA TGTGCCACCAGCGGCAGCTACGCGGATACGCAGTATTTT CATSGSYADTQYF
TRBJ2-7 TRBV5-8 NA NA TGTGCCAGCAGCTTCGAGGGGAAAACCTACGAGCAGTACTTC CASSFEGKTYEQYF
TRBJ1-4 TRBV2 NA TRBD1 TGTGCCAGCAGAGGGGGCCCAGAGGACAAAAAACTGTTTTTT CASRGGPEDKKLFF
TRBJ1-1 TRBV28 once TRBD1 TGTGCCAGCACCAGACCGGGACAGGGGGCCGCTGAAGCTTTCTTT CASTRPGQGAAEAFF
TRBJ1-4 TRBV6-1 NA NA TGTGCCAGCAGTGAAGTAGGGCGCACTAATGAAAAACTGTTTTTT CASSEVGRTNEKLFF
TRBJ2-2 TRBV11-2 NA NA TGTGCCAGCAGCCGTACCGGACAGTCGAACACCGGGGAGCTGTTTTTT CASSRTGQSNTGELFF
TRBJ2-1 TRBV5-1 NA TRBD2 TGCGCCAGCAGCGTTAGCGGGGACTCCTACAATGAGCAGTTCTTC CASSVSGDSYNEQFF
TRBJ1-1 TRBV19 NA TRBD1 TGTGCCAGTAGTATTCGACAGGGGGTGGGCACTGAAGCTTTCTTT CASSIRQGVGTEAFF
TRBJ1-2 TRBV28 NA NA TGTGCCAGCAGTTCGCCCTATGGCTACACCTTC CASSSPYGYTF
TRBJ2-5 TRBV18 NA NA TGTGCCAGCTTCTACCAAGAGACCCAGTACTTC CASFYQETQYF
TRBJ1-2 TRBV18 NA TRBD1 TGTGCCAGCTCGCCGGGGACAGGGGGCATGAGCTATGGCTACACCTTC CASSPGTGGMSYGYTF